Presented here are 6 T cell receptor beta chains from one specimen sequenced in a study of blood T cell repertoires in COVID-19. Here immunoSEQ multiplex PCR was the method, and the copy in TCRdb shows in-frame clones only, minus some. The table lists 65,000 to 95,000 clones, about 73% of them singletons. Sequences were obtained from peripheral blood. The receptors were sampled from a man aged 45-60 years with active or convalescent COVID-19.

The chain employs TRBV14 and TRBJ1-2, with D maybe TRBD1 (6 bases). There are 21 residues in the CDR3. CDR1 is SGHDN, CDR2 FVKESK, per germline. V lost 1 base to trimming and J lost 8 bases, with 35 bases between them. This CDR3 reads CASSQVGGRGDRNWWVGGYTF. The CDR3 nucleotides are TGTGCCAGCAGCCAAGTTGGAGGTCGTGGAGACAGGAATTGGTGGGTAGGAGGCTACACCTTC.

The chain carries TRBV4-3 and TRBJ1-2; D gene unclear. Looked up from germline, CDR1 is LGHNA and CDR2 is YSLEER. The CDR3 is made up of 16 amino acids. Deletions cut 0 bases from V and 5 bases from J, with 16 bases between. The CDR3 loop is CASSQDGHSRWYGYTF. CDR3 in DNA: TGCGCCAGCAGCCAAGATGGTCACAGTCGGTGGTATGGCTACACCTTC.

CDR3 bases: TGTGCCAGCAGCTTCTTGACAGGCAGGGGAAACACCATATATTTT. Residues: CASSFLTGRGNTIYF. This chain links TRBV7-3 with TRBJ1-3; D possibly corresponds to TRBD1 (6 bases). The CDR3 has 15 residues. V was shortened by 3 bases and J by 4 bases, with 13 bases between the two germline ends. Germline V gives CDR1 SGHTA, CDR2 FQGTGA.

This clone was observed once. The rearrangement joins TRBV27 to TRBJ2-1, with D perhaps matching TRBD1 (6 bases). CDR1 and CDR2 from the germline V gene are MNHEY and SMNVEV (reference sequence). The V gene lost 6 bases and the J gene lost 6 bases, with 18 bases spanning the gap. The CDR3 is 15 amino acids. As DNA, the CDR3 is TGTGCCAGCAGGCCCGGGACAATGTCCCCCAATGAGCAGTTCTTC. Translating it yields CASRPGTMSPNEQFF.

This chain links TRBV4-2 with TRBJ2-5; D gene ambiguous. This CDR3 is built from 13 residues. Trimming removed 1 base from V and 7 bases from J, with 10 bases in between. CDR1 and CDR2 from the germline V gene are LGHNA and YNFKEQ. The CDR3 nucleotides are TGTGCCAGCAGCCAAGGTCATAGAGCGACCCAGTACTTC. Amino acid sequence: CASSQGHRATQYF.

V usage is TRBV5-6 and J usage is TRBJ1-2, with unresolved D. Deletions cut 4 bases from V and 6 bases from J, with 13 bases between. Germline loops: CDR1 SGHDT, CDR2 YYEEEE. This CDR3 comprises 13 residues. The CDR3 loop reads CASSPFWEDGYTF. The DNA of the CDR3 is TGTGCCAGCAGCCCCTTTTGGGAGGATGGCTACACCTTC.